One sample yielded the 32 T cell receptor beta chains listed below, sequenced in a study of regulatory T cells in long-lasting Graves disease (dated by TCRdb to about 2021). The receptor library was made with multiplex PCR. TCRdb lists the instrument as Illumina HiSeq 4000. To build TCR beta libraries, CDR3 regions were amplified by Arm-PCR using iRepertoire HTBI primers. The raw public data were reprocessed by TCRdb itself: fastp quality trimming at Q25, MiXCR clonotype calling, in-frame beta chains only. Rows merge per CDR3 protein into single entries with the most common DNA and genes. The sample table contains 420,000 or so distinct CDR3 sequences; only one count was recorded for about a quarter of them. Clones ranked in the top ten supply roughly 26% of the sample. The sample's time point label, in plain terms: persistent/refractory GD, antithyroid drugs over 5 years with positive TRAb. For both TCR sequencing and RNA sequencing, RNA was extracted from PBMCs using TRIzol.

This specimen was peripheral blood mononuclear cells (PBMCs), taken when the disease was refractory, from a patient treated with antithyroid drugs. These receptors came from a female donor with Graves disease.

The sample holds a few counts of this clonotype. The DNA of the CDR3 is TGTGCCAGCACCCAGATGGGTATGAAGACCCAGTACTTC. Protein sequence: CASTQMGMKTQYF. The chain uses TRBV6-2 or TRBV6-3 and TRBJ2-5; D unresolved. The CDR3 consists of 13 residues. Germline values: CDR1 MNHEY, CDR2 SVGEGT. The V and J ends lost 7 bases and 6 bases respectively, with 15 bases between them.

There are a few counts of this clonotype. This chain connects TRBV20-1 to TRBJ2-5, with TRBD2 matching 9 bases. The CDR3 has 15 amino acids. Germline CDR1 and CDR2: DFQATT and SNEGSKA (reference sequence). V lost 7 bases and J lost 1; bases outside the gene matches: 10. The CDR3 reads CSVRLAGSFQETQYF. In DNA form, the CDR3 reads TGCAGTGTGCGGCTAGCGGGGTCTTTCCAAGAGACCCAGTACTTC.

The chain is built from TRBV7-9 and TRBJ1-2; the D gene is possibly TRBD1 (6 bases). CDR1 and CDR2 from the germline V gene are SEHNR and FQNEAQ (reference sequence). The CDR3 has 17 residues. The V gene lost 5 bases and the J gene lost 0 bases, with 19 bases spanning the gap. The CDR3 region has the DNA TGTGCCAGCAGCCCGCGGAGGTTAGGGGGGCCTAACTATGGCTACACCTTC. It yields the protein CASSPRRLGGPNYGYTF.

There are a few counts of this clonotype. The CDR3, as DNA: TGCAGCGCCGATGACGGGGGCACTGAAGCTTTCTTT. The encoded protein is CSADDGGTEAFF. This chain links TRBV29-1 with TRBJ1-1, with a possible D match to TRBD1 (5 bases). The CDR3 is 12 amino acids. With 7 bases removed from V and 4 bases from J, the gap between germline ends came to 13 bases. CDR1 SQVTM and CDR2 ANQGSEA come from the germline V gene.

The rearrangement links TRBV10-3 to TRBJ2-2, with D hard to call. The CDR3 sequence is 13 residues long. Germline lookup yields CDR1 ENHRY and CDR2 SYGVKD. The V end was cut by 9 bases, the J end by 6 bases, with 14 bases between. The CDR3 reads CAMLEDPAGELFF. CDR3 DNA: TGTGCCATGCTAGAAGACCCCGCCGGGGAGCTGTTTTTT.

This clonotype turned up a few times. This chain links TRBV20-1 with TRBJ2-2, with 14 bases matching TRBD2. Germline loops: CDR1 DFQATT, CDR2 SNEGSKA (reference sequence). The CDR3 length is 17 residues. The V segment lost 3 bases and the J segment 1 base; nucleotides outside the gene matches: 4. The CDR3 spells CSASLGLAGGNTGELFF. Here the CDR3 DNA reads TGCAGTGCTAGCCTTGGACTAGCGGGAGGGAACACCGGGGAGCTGTTTTTT.

There are many counts of this clonotype. The chain uses TRBV20-1 and TRBJ2-7; D is unresolved. CDR1 DFQATT and CDR2 SNEGSKA come from the germline V gene (reference sequence). There are 12 residues in the CDR3. V was trimmed by 0 bases and J by 4 bases, leaving 7 bases between them. CDR3 DNA: TGCAGTGCTAGAGATCTTGGGTACGAGCAGTACTTC. It translates to CSARDLGYEQYF.

This clonotype appeared a few times. This sequence joins TRBV2 and TRBJ2-1; 7 nucleotides agree with TRBD1. Germline CDR1 reads SNHLY; CDR2 reads FYNNEI. V dropped 5 bases and J dropped 3; count of bases not matched to a gene: 13. This CDR3 comprises 17 residues. The CDR3 sequence is CASSYLGQDGIYNEQFF. The CDR3 bases are TGTGCCAGCAGTTACCTCGGACAGGATGGGATCTACAATGAGCAGTTCTTC.

CDR3 in DNA: TGCAGTGCTAGCCTCCGACAGGGGCGATATGGCTACACCTTC. It codes for CSASLRQGRYGYTF. This chain joins TRBV20-1 and TRBJ1-2; 8 nucleotides agree with TRBD1. Trimming took 3 bases from V and 5 from J; bases not matched to a gene: 8. The CDR3 runs 14 residues. Germline V lookup: CDR1 DFQATT, CDR2 SNEGSKA (reference sequence).

The J gene is TRBJ2-2, the V gene TRBV14, with D possibly TRBD2 on 5 matching bases. This CDR3 has 17 amino acids. V lost 0 bases and J lost 4, with 15 bases in between. Germline V gene lookup returns CDR1 SGHDN and CDR2 FVKESK. The CDR3 here is CASSQELEAVRTGELFF. Written as DNA, the CDR3 is TGTGCCAGCAGCCAAGAGCTGGAGGCGGTCCGCACCGGGGAGCTGTTTTTT.

This clonotype was detected ten times or more. The chain combines TRBV2 with TRBJ2-7; D may be TRBD2 (6 bases). Trimming removed 8 bases at V and 3 bases at J, with 14 bases between. Germline-derived CDR1 and CDR2 are SNHLY and FYNNEI. The CDR3 extends over 13 amino acids. The CDR3 reads CASLRIADYEQYF. CDR3 in DNA: TGTGCCAGCCTCAGGATAGCGGACTACGAGCAGTACTTC.

This clonotype was counted at least ten times. The chain links TRBV2 to TRBJ1-2; D remains ambiguous. There are 11 residues in the CDR3. Between the trimmed V and J ends, which lost 6 bases and 9 bases, there was a span of 11 bases. Germline CDR1 and CDR2: SNHLY and FYNNEI. CDR3 in amino acids: CASRDSLSYTF. The CDR3 DNA reads TGTGCCAGCAGGGACTCTTTGAGCTACACCTTC.

At least ten counts were recorded for this clonotype. The chain is built from TRBV28 and TRBJ2-7; D uncertain. From germline, CDR1 is MDHEN and CDR2 SYDVKM. The CDR3 extends over 17 amino acids. Between the trimmed V and J ends, which lost 7 bases and 0 bases, there was a span of 22 bases. The CDR3 loop reads CASISQMHDRSSYEQYF. The CDR3 region has the DNA TGTGCCAGCATATCTCAGATGCACGACCGGAGCTCCTACGAGCAGTACTTC.

This clonotype was seen a few times. The chain recombines TRBV3-1 with TRBJ1-5; maybe TRBD1 (6 bases). V dropped 0 bases and J dropped 6 bases, with 12 bases sitting between them. CDR1 LGHDT and CDR2 YNNKEL come from the germline V gene (reference sequence). The CDR3 contains 15 residues. The CDR3 DNA follows: TGTGCCAGCAGCCAAGATTTAGGGGGAGGTCAGCCCCAGCATTTT. Protein product: CASSQDLGGGQPQHF. Using reference TRBV3-1 and TRBJ1-5 for the parts outside the CDR3, the full variable domain is DTAVSQTPKYLVTQMGNDKSIKCEQNLGHDTMYWYKQDSKKFLKIMFSYNNKELIINETVPNRFSPKSPDKAHLNLHINSLELGDSAVYFCASSQDLGGGQPQHFGDGTRLSIL.

This chain links TRBV28 with TRBJ1-5, with D perhaps TRBD1 (5 bases). Trimming cost V 4 bases and J 7 bases, with 14 bases left between them. This CDR3 has 14 residues. CDR1 is MDHEN and CDR2 is SYDVKM in the germline V gene. CDR3 amino acids: CASSSQGGRQPQHF. Written as DNA, the CDR3 is TGTGCCAGCAGTTCCCAGGGTGGGAGACAGCCCCAGCATTTT. The full variable domain, with the rest looked up from reference TRBV28 and TRBJ1-5, is DVKVTQSSRYLVKRTGEKVFLECVQDMDHENMFWYRQDPGLGLRLIYFSYDVKMKEKGDIPEGYSVSREKKERFSLILESASTNQTSMYLCASSSQGGRQPQHFGDGTRLSIL.

This CDR3 is CASSPQSYNEQFF. In DNA form, the CDR3 reads TGTGCCAGCAGTCCACAGTCCTACAATGAGCAGTTCTTC. The chain carries TRBV7-2 and TRBJ2-1; D gene unclear. The CDR3 totals 13 residues. Germline V CDR1 and CDR2: SGHTA, FQGNSA. V shed 6 bases and J shed 1 base, with 7 bases lying between them.

This chain joins TRBV9 and TRBJ2-2, with D possibly being TRBD1 or TRBD2 (6 bases each). CDR1 is SGDLS and CDR2 is YYNGEE in the germline V gene. The ends were cut back, 7 bases at V and 4 bases at J, with 17 bases in the middle. The length of the CDR3 is 15 residues. The DNA for the CDR3 is TGTGCCAGCGGGGGGCGGACTACTCGCACCGGGGAGCTGTTTTTT. Amino acid sequence: CASGGRTTRTGELFF.

The genes are TRBV30 and TRBJ1-2; D not resolved. This CDR3 comprises 13 residues. Germline-derived CDR1 and CDR2 are GTSNPN and SVGIG (reference sequence). Trimming stripped 6 bases from V and 8 bases from J, with 19 bases between. This chain's CDR3 is CACPPRRFGGYTF. For the CDR3, the DNA is TGTGCCTGCCCACCTAGGAGATTTGGGGGCTACACCTTC. The whole variable domain, filled in from reference TRBV30 and TRBJ1-2, reads SQTIHQWPATLVQPVGSPLSLECTVEGTSNPNLYWYRQAAGRGLQLLFYSVGIGQISSEVPQNLSASRPQDRQFILSSKKLLLSDSGFYLCACPPRRFGGYTFGSGTRLTVV.

This chain joins TRBV5-1 and TRBJ1-2; possible D gene TRBD1, 5 bases. The CDR3 sequence is 13 residues long. V was trimmed by 5 bases and J by 1 base, leaving 9 bases between them. CDR1 is SGHRS, CDR2 YFSETQ, per germline. This CDR3 reads CASRGDYNYGYTF. CDR3 DNA sequence: TGCGCCAGCAGGGGGGACTATAACTATGGCTACACCTTC.

The chain is built from TRBV28 and TRBJ2-3; tentatively, D is TRBD2 (6 bases). This CDR3 contains 16 residues. Trimming left V 4 bases short and J 1 base short, with 15 bases between. The germline V gene encodes CDR1 MDHEN and CDR2 SYDVKM. This chain's CDR3 is CASSSRWRRGTDTQYF. The CDR3 DNA follows: TGTGCCAGCAGTTCCCGATGGAGGAGGGGCACAGATACGCAGTATTTT.

The sample holds many counts of this clonotype. The CDR3 DNA reads TGTGCCAGCAGCTTAGACGGTAGCAATCAGCCCCAGCATTTT. It translates to CASSLDGSNQPQHF. The chain employs TRBV7-2 and TRBJ1-5; no definite D call. This CDR3 has 14 amino acids. V was shortened by 1 base and J by 0 bases, with 4 bases between the two germline ends. CDR1 SGHTA and CDR2 FQGNSA come from the germline V gene.

This clonotype was detected ten times or more. The rearrangement uses TRBV7-2 and TRBJ1-4, with D possibly TRBD1 on 6 matching bases. V was pared by 5 bases and J by 7 bases, with 17 bases between. Germline loops: CDR1 SGHTA, CDR2 FQGNSA. CDR3 length: 15 amino acids. The CDR3 DNA reads as TGTGCCAGCAGCACATCCGGGACACAGATTGAAAAACTGTTTTTT. This encodes CASSTSGTQIEKLFF. The full variable domain, completed using reference TRBV7-2 and TRBJ1-4, is GAGVSQSPSNKVTEKGKDVELRCDPISGHTALYWYRQSLGQGLEFLIYFQGNSAPDKSGLPSDRFSAERTGGSVSTLTIQRTQQEDSAVYLCASSTSGTQIEKLFFGSGTQLSVL.

This chain uses TRBV30 with TRBJ1-2, with 7 bases that match TRBD1. V shed 0 bases, J shed 4 bases, and the junction held 8 bases outside the gene matches. The CDR3 is 15 amino acids. Germline CDR1 and CDR2: GTSNPN and SVGIG (reference sequence). The DNA for the CDR3 is TGTGCCTGGAGTGTCTTGGAAGGGGGCGGCTATGGCTACACCTTC. This sequence encodes CAWSVLEGGGYGYTF.

The chain links TRBV5-1 to TRBJ2-5; D gene ambiguous. The germline gives CDR1 SGHRS, CDR2 YFSETQ. The CDR3 runs to 16 residues. Trimming cost V 0 bases and J 4 bases, with 16 bases left between them. The chain's CDR3 is CASSLVGPSITETQYF. The CDR3 DNA sequence: TGCGCCAGCAGCTTGGTAGGGCCGAGTATCACAGAGACCCAGTACTTC.

This clonotype was counted many times. This chain uses TRBV12-3 or TRBV12-4 with TRBJ1-2, with D maybe TRBD1 (5 bases). V was cut by 0 bases and J by 4 bases, with 6 bases left in between. The CDR3 has 13 amino acids. CDR3 sequence: CASSLAGTYGYTF. The DNA for the CDR3 is TGTGCCAGCAGTTTAGCAGGGACCTATGGCTACACCTTC.

CDR3 in DNA: TGTGCCAGCAGCTCAGAATCCAGGGACCCCTATGGCTACACCTTC. Its protein product is CASSSESRDPYGYTF. The rearrangement joins TRBV3-1 to TRBJ1-2, with D perhaps TRBD1 (5 bases). V shed 5 bases and J shed 4 bases, with 17 bases lying between them. CDR3 length: 15 residues. The germline CDR1 and CDR2 sequences are LGHDT and YNNKEL (reference sequence). Based on the CDR3 plus reference TRBV3-1 and TRBJ1-2, the full variable domain is DTAVSQTPKYLVTQMGNDKSIKCEQNLGHDTMYWYKQDSKKFLKIMFSYNNKELIINETVPNRFSPKSPDKAHLNLHINSLELGDSAVYFCASSSESRDPYGYTFGSGTRLTVV.

The chain uses TRBV6-1 and TRBJ1-2, with D maybe TRBD1 (6 bases). The V and J ends lost 7 bases and 2 bases respectively, with 14 bases between them. From germline, CDR1 is MNHNS and CDR2 SASEGT. This CDR3 is 14 amino acids long. CDR3 sequence reads: CASTQGGYNYGYTF. For the CDR3, the DNA is TGTGCCAGCACCCAAGGGGGATACAACTATGGCTACACCTTC.

The CDR3: CASSTPRQLNYGYTF. The CDR3 DNA reads as TGTGCCAGTAGTACACCCCGGCAGCTCAACTATGGCTACACCTTC. The chain joins TRBV19 to TRBJ1-2; D is undetermined. Germline V gene lookup returns CDR1 LNHDA and CDR2 SQIVND (reference sequence). Between the trimmed V and J ends, which lost 4 bases and 2 bases, there was a span of 14 bases. This CDR3 is 15 amino acids long.

The V call is TRBV7-2, the J call TRBJ1-2, with a possible D match to TRBD1 (6 bases). This CDR3 spans 13 amino acids. With 5 bases removed from V and 8 bases from J, the gap between germline ends came to 15 bases. Germline V gives CDR1 SGHTA, CDR2 FQGNSA. Here the CDR3 reads CASSLSPRGGYTF. CDR3 nucleotide sequence: TGTGCCAGCAGCCTCAGCCCGAGGGGGGGCTACACCTTC.

This clonotype was detected many times. The chain links TRBV7-2 to TRBJ2-7; TRBD2 might be the D (5 bases). This CDR3 comprises 16 residues. From germline, CDR1 is SGHTA and CDR2 FQGNSA. The V end lost 5 bases, the J end lost 2 bases, and 19 bases lay between the germline ends. This CDR3 is CASSETLAGNPYEQYF. CDR3 coding DNA: TGTGCCAGCAGCGAGACCCTCGCCGGGAACCCCTACGAGCAGTACTTC.

V usage is TRBV20-1 and J usage is TRBJ2-2, with D possibly being TRBD1 (6 bases). Germline CDR1 is DFQATT and CDR2 is SNEGSKA (reference sequence). This CDR3 is 17 amino acids long. V lost 2 bases and J 4 bases, leaving 20 bases between the germline ends. The DNA of the CDR3 is TGCAGTGCTAGATCCAACTCAGGGGCTATGCTCACCGGGGAGCTGTTTTTT. This gives the protein CSARSNSGAMLTGELFF.

The chain couples TRBV5-1 to TRBJ2-7; perhaps D is TRBD1 or TRBD2 (5 bases each). The CDR3 covers 14 residues. Trimming removed 3 bases from V and 6 bases from J, with 16 bases in between. Germline-derived CDR1 and CDR2 are SGHRS and YFSETQ. CDR3 DNA: TGCGCCAGCAGCTCCTACCCACCGGGACGCGAGCAGTACTTC. Translated: CASSSYPPGREQYF.